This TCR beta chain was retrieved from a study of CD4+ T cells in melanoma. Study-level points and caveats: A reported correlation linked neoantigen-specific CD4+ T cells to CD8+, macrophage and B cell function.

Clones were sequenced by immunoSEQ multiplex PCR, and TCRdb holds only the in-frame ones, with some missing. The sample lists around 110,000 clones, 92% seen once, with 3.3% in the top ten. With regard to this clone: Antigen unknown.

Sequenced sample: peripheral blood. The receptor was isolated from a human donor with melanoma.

The CDR3 loop reads CASNGDYGYTF. The CDR3 DNA sequence: TGTGCCAGTAATGGCGACTATGGCTACACCTTC. The gene calls are TRBV28 and TRBJ1-2; D is ambiguous. Per the germline V gene, CDR1 is MDHEN and CDR2 is SYDVKM. Trimming removed 9 bases from V and 3 bases from J, with 8 bases in between. This CDR3 has 11 residues.